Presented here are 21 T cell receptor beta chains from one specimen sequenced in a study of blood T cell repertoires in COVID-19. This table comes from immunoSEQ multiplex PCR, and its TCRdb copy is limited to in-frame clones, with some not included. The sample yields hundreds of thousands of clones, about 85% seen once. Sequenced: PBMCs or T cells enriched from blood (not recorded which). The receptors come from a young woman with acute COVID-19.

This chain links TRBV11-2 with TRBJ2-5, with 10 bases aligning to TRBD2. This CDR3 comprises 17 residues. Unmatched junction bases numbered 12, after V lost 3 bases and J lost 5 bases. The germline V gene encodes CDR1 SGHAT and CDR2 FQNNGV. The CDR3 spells CASSLGWASGSRETQYF. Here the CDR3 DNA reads TGTGCCAGCAGCTTGGGGTGGGCTAGCGGGAGTCGGGAGACCCAGTACTTC.

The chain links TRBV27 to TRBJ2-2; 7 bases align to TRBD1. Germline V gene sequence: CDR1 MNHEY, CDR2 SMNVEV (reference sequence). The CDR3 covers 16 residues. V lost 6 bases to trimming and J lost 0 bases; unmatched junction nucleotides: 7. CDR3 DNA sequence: TGTGCCAGCAGGCCCGGGACAGCCTCGAACACCGGGGAGCTGTTTTTT. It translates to CASRPGTASNTGELFF.

DNA for the CDR3: TGTGCCAGCAGTTCAGCGACAGGGGGGTTCTACTATGGCTACACCTTC. It is translated as CASSSATGGFYYGYTF. The V call is TRBV6-5, the J call TRBJ1-2; TRBD1 aligns across 9 bases. This CDR3 is built from 16 residues. Germline V CDR1 and CDR2: MNHEY, SVGAGI. Trimming at V came to 4 bases and at J to 3 bases, leaving 9 bases not matched to a gene.

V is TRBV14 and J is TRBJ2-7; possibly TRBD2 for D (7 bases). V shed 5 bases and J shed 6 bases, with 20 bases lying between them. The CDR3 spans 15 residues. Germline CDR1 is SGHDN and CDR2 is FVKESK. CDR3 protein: CASSAIQGGGLEQYF. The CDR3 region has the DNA TGTGCCAGCAGCGCTATACAGGGAGGGGGGCTCGAGCAGTACTTC.

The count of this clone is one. CDR3 amino acids: CARASGTGAPYYGYTF. The CDR3 region has the DNA TGTGCCAGGGCGTCCGGGACAGGGGCACCTTACTATGGCTACACCTTC. The V gene is TRBV21-1, the J gene TRBJ1-2; TRBD1, as called in the table, went unchecked against the DNA. TRBV21-1 is recorded as a pseudogene. The CDR3 is made up of 16 amino acids.

CDR3 in amino acids: CASFPRTGENTEAFF. In nucleotides, the CDR3 is TGCGCCAGCTTCCCTCGGACAGGGGAGAACACTGAAGCTTTCTTT. V is TRBV5-1 and J is TRBJ1-1; 9 bases match TRBD1. The CDR3 loop spans 15 amino acids. The V and J ends lost 7 bases and 1 base, in that order; junction bases with no gene match: 8. CDR1 SGHRS and CDR2 YFSETQ come from the germline V gene.

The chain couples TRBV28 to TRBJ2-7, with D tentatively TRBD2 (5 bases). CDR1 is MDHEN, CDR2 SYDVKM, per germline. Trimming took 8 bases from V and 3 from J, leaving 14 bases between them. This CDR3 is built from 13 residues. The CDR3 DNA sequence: TGTGCCAGCTCCGGAGGCGGATTCTACGAGCAGTACTTC. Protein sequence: CASSGGGFYEQYF.

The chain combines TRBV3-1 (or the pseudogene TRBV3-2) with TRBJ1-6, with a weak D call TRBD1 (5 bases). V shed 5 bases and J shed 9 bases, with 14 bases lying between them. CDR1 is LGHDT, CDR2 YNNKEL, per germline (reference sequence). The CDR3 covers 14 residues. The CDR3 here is CASSSDSWGSPLHF. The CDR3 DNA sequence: TGTGCCAGCAGCTCCGACAGTTGGGGTTCACCCCTCCACTTT.

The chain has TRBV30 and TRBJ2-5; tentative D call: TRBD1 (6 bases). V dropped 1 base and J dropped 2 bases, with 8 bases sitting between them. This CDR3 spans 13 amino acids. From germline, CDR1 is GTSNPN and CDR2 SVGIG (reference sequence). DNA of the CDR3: TGTGCCTGGAGTGGCAGGGGACAAGAGACCCAGTACTTC. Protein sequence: CAWSGRGQETQYF.

This chain's CDR3 is CASSLGGWTEQYF. CDR3 coding DNA: TGTGCCAGCAGTTTAGGAGGTTGGACGGAGCAGTACTTC. The gene calls are TRBV27 and TRBJ2-7, with a weak D call TRBD2 (5 bases). This CDR3 has 13 residues. The V end was cut by 2 bases, the J end by 7 bases, with 12 bases between. The germline gives CDR1 MNHEY, CDR2 SMNVEV (reference sequence).

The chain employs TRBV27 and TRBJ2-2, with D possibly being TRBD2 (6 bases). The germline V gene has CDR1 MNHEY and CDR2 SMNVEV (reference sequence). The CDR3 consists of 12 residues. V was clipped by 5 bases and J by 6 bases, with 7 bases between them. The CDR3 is CASSTGAGELFF. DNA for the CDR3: TGTGCCAGCAGTACGGGGGCCGGGGAGCTGTTTTTT.

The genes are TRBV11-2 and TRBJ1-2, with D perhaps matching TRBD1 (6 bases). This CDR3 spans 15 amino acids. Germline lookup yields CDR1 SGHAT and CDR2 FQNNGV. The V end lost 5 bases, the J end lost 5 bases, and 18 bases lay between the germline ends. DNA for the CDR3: TGTGCCAGCAGCCCGGGCTGGAGACAGGTTTATGGCTACACCTTC. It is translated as CASSPGWRQVYGYTF.

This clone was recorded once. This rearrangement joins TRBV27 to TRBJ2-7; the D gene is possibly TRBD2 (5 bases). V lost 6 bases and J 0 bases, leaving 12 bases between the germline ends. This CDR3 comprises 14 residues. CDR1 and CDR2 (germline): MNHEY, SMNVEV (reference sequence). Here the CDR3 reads CASSPGVGSYEQYF. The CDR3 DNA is TGTGCCAGCAGCCCCGGGGTCGGCTCCTACGAGCAGTACTTC.

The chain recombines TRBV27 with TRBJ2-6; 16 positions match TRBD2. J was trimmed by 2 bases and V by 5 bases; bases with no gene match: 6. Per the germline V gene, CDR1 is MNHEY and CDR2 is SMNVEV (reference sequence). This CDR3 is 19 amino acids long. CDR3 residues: CASSPGLAGGSAGANVLTF. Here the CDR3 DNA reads TGTGCCAGCAGTCCGGGACTAGCGGGGGGGTCTGCTGGGGCCAACGTCCTGACTTTC.

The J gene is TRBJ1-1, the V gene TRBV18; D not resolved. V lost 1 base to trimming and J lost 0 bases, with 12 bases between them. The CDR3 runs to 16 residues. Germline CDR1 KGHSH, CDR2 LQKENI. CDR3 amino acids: CASSPRMAPMNTEAFF. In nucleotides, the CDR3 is TGTGCCAGCTCACCACGAATGGCACCCATGAACACTGAAGCTTTCTTT.

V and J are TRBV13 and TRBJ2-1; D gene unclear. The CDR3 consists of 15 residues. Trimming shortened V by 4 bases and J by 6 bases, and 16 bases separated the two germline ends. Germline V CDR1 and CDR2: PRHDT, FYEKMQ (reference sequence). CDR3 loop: CASSSKRTPGNEQFF. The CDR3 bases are TGTGCCAGCAGCTCGAAAAGAACCCCCGGCAATGAGCAGTTCTTC.

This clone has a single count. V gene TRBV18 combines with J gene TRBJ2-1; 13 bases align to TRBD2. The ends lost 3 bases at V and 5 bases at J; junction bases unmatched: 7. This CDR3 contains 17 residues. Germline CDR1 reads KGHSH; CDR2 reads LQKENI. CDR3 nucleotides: TGTGCCAGCTCACCCCGGACTAGCGGGAGCTGGGACAATGAGCAGTTCTTC. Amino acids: CASSPRTSGSWDNEQFF.

The CDR3 protein is CASAGGGRAGKTQYF. The CDR3 nucleotides read TGTGCCAGCGCCGGGGGCGGGAGGGCCGGAAAGACCCAGTACTTC. The genes are TRBV28 and TRBJ2-5; TRBD2 aligns across 9 bases. The length of the CDR3 is 15 residues. Per germline, CDR1 MDHEN and CDR2 SYDVKM. V trimming: 8 bases; J trimming: 6 bases; junction bases outside the gene matches: 13.

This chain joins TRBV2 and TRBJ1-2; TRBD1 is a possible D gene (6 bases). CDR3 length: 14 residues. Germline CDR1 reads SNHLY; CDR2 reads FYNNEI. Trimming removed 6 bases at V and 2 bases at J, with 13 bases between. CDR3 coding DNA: TGTGCCAGCAGAATGACAGGATCAAACTATGGCTACACCTTC. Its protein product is CASRMTGSNYGYTF.

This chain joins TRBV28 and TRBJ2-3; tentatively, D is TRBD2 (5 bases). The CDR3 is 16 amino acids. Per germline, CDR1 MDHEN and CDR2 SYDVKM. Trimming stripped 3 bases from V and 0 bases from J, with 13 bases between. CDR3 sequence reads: CASSFFRGSSTDTQYF. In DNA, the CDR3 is TGTGCCAGCAGTTTTTTTCGCGGGTCGAGCACAGATACGCAGTATTTT.

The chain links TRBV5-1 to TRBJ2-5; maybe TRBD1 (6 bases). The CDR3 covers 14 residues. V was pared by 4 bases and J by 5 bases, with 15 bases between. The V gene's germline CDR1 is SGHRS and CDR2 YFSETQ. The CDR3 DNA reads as TGCGCCAGCAGCCCGGGACAACCCCAGGAGACCCAGTACTTC. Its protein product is CASSPGQPQETQYF.